This T cell receptor beta chain is from a study of post-analysis software for immune sequencing data (dated by TCRdb to about 2015). About the investigation overall: Relapsing-remitting, secondary progressive and progressive-relapsing multiple sclerosis were recorded as disease courses, and subtype annotation was lacking for some patients. A subset of samples was prepared in parallel using single-end sample barcoding, then pooled and co-amplified after Illumina adapter ligation. The multiple sclerosis patient repertoires were compared with 10 or so previously published healthy control repertoires from donors aged about 6 to 28 years.

The method was PCR. Sequencing took place on an Illumina HiSeq 2500. To reduce PCR and sequencing biases, unique molecular identifiers were built into the TCR beta cDNA libraries. Per 1 to 10 million input T cells, roughly 500,000 cDNA molecules were obtained, such that each molecule approximated one T cell. The patient libraries were prepared and sequenced using the same protocol as the earlier healthy control dataset. Within a given batch, samples were prepared together, multiplexed and sequenced on the same HiSeq lane. Turning to the authors' computational methods: MIGEC handled the raw barcoded reads, throwing out single-read molecular identifier groups before consensus assembly and CDR3 extraction. Clonotype tables were post-analysed with VDJtools, normalizing diversity by down-sampling all datasets to the smallest sample size. To correct batch-related cross-sample contamination, repertoire overlap clustering matched CDR3 amino acid sequences but not nucleotide sequences. TCRdb cleaned the public reads at Q25 with fastp, built clones with MiXCR and kept in-frame beta chains. When rows share a CDR3 protein, they turn into one entry using the most common DNA and genes. The V and J calls here are based on TCRdb, not the publication. The sample table holds approximately 770,000 distinct CDR3 sequences, of which roughly 46% were seen once. The leading ten clones occupy roughly 4.4% of the sample.

To demonstrate the VDJtools post-analysis software, TCR beta repertoires were profiled from the peripheral blood of about 13 young patients with multiple sclerosis. The patients with multiple sclerosis were children and adolescents between about 6 and 15 years of age. Study-wide conclusions, independent of this receptor: The control group was slightly older than the multiple sclerosis patient group. Compared with controls, multiple sclerosis patients had significantly lower normalized Chao1 diversity, a finding suggesting substantial peripheral T-cell clonal expansion. Direct clustering with F measure revealed strong co-clustering of samples prepared in the same batch, which led to a batch-effect correction. A handful of TRBV segments, including TRBV5-6, TRBV5-1 and TRBV20-1, were significantly more frequent in patients than controls.

From its cysteine to its phenylalanine, the CDR3 spans 11 amino acids. Of all the DNA, just the CDR3 is kept, 33 bases in frame from base 1. The V and J ends are trimmed by 4 bases and 5 bases, leaving 7 bases between them. The CDR1 and CDR2 encoded by the germline V gene are SQVTM and ANQGSEA. Notes on this clonotype: The antigen it binds to is not known. The sample holds no much larger clone one base away, and base qualities are not on file.

Material: blood. This clonotype originated in a girl aged 10 to 17 with multiple sclerosis. The chain employs TRBV29-1 and TRBJ2-3; no D gene is confidently identified. The nucleotide sequence reads TGCAGCGTTGGGTCTCTAGATACGCAGTATTTT. It translates to CSVGSLDTQYF.